This TCR beta chain was identified in a study of T cell repertoires in cytomegalovirus infection. The wider study: Carrying CMV and the relevant HLA type showed in public TCR beta signatures.

Trimming removed 7 bases at V and 2 bases at J, with 17 bases between. Germline CDR1 reads SGHVS; CDR2 reads FNYEAQ. The CDR3 sequence is 16 residues long. This clonotype was recorded at least ten times. Its target is unknown. Study-level points and caveats: Based on cumulative public TCR beta family frequency, carriers of CMV plus the relevant HLA were identified.

TCRdb re-derived calls from the reads in MiXCR, one entry per CDR3 protein. Here the sample spans about 830,000 distinct CDR3 sequences, approximately 32% being singletons. The specimen was cultured CD8+ T cells from PBMCs, collected from culture after CMV antigen stimulation. The genes are TRBV7-6 and TRBJ2-2; D possibly corresponds to TRBD1 (6 bases). The sequence was collected from a human donor in good health (CMV status not recorded). Some clones in this sample may be carry-over from other donors' samples. As DNA, the CDR3 is TGTGCCAGCACCCCGGTATCGGACAGCAACACCGGGGAGCTGTTTTTT. Translated: CASTPVSDSNTGELFF.